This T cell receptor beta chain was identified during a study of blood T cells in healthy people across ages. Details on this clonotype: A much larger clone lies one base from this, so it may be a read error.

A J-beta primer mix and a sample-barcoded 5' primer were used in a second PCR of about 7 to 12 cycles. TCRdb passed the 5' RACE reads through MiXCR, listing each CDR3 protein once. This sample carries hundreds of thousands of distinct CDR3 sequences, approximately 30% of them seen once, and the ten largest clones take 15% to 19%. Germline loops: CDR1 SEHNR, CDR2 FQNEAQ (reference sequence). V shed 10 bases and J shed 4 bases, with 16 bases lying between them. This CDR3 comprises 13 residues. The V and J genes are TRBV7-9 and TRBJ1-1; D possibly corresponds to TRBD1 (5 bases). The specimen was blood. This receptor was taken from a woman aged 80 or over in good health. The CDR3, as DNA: TGTGCCATCCCTCTGAAGAGGGGCACTGAAGCTTTCTTT. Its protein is CAIPLKRGTEAFF. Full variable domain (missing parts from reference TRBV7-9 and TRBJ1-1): DTGVSQNPRHKITKRGQNVTFRCDPISEHNRLYWYRQTLGQGPEFLTYFQNEAQLEKSRLLSDRFSAERPKGSFSTLEIQRTEQGDSAMYLCAIPLKRGTEAFFGQGTRLTVV.